The next 12 T cell receptor beta chains were all read from a single sample in a study of T cell responses to AZD1222 COVID-19 vaccine. Profiled with immunoSEQ multiplex PCR; TCRdb holds only in-frame clones, not every one. Here the sample spans 120,000 to 150,000 clones, 80% to 95% being singletons. The sample consisted of peripheral blood, taken on day 0 of AZD1222 vaccination. The receptors here all came from an adult in good health.

The CDR3 region is CASSPQGQGNEAFF. CDR3 coding DNA: TGTGCCAGCAGCCCTCAGGGACAGGGAAATGAAGCTTTCTTT. The V call is TRBV3-1 (or the pseudogene TRBV3-2), the J call TRBJ1-1, with TRBD1 matching over 9 bases. The V gene end was trimmed by 4 bases and the J gene end by 7 bases; junction bases not matched to a gene: 7. CDR3 size: 14 residues. Germline assignment: CDR1 LGHDT and CDR2 YNNKEL (reference sequence).

This clone turned up a few times. V is TRBV5-4 and J is TRBJ2-2; no firm D call. Trimming shortened V by 4 bases and J by 4 bases, and 14 bases separated the two germline ends. Per the germline V gene, CDR1 is SGHNT and CDR2 is YYREEE (reference sequence). CDR3 length equals 15 residues. The DNA of the CDR3 is TGTGCCAGCAGCAAGGAAAGCCTGAGCACCGGGGAGCTGTTTTTT. This gives the protein CASSKESLSTGELFF.

The gene calls are TRBV24-1 and TRBJ1-5; no definite D call. Germline lookup yields CDR1 KGHDR and CDR2 SFDVKD. V dropped 4 bases and J dropped 7 bases, with 10 bases sitting between them. This CDR3 is 13 amino acids long. The CDR3 protein is CATSDRGHQPQHF. In nucleotides, the CDR3 is TGTGCCACCAGTGACCGTGGCCACCAGCCCCAGCATTTT.

The J gene is TRBJ1-5, the V gene TRBV5-1; D remains unclear. The germline V gene has CDR1 SGHRS and CDR2 YFSETQ. Trimming left V 0 bases short and J 4 bases short, with 8 bases between. CDR3 length: 14 residues. DNA for the CDR3: TGCGCCAGCAGCTTGGATGGGCTTAATCAGCCCCAGCATTTT. As protein: CASSLDGLNQPQHF.

The chain links TRBV27 to TRBJ1-2; D not certain. The germline V gene has CDR1 MNHEY and CDR2 SMNVEV (reference sequence). The CDR3 has 13 amino acids. Trimming removed 3 bases at V and 5 bases at J, with 10 bases between. The CDR3 DNA reads TGTGCCAGCAGTTTGAAGGGCTCTTATGGCTACACCTTC. This encodes CASSLKGSYGYTF.

The V gene is TRBV2, the J gene TRBJ1-6; no definite D call. Germline values: CDR1 SNHLY, CDR2 FYNNEI. V was cut by 1 base and J by 7 bases, with 8 bases left in between. The CDR3 is 14 amino acids. The DNA for the CDR3 is TGTGCCAGCAGTGAAGGTGGCACAAATTCACCCCTCCACTTT. Translated: CASSEGGTNSPLHF.

This clone appeared once. The germline gene is not matched at one end of the junction; a read error may be the cause. The CDR3 DNA reads as TGTGCCAGCAGTTTCATCCAGGGGGCGGGCTCCGACGAGCAGTACTTC. It translates to CASSFIQGAGSDEQYF. The chain recombines TRBV28 with TRBJ2-7; 8 bases match TRBD1. The CDR3 consists of 16 residues. CDR1 is MDHEN and CDR2 is SYDVKM in the germline V gene.

This chain joins TRBV24-1 and TRBJ2-5, with D possibly matching TRBD2 (6 bases). Deletions cut 3 bases from V and 5 bases from J, with 15 bases between. The CDR3 has 15 amino acids. From germline, CDR1 is KGHDR and CDR2 SFDVKD. Here the CDR3 DNA reads TGTGCCACCAGTGATAGGGACGGGAGAAGGGAGACCCAGTACTTC. Its translation: CATSDRDGRRETQYF.

To note about this clone: The junction shows a germline mismatch at one end, possibly a read error. V gene TRBV20-1 combines with J gene TRBJ2-5, with D unresolved. This CDR3 is 11 amino acids long. The germline V gene has CDR1 DFQATT and CDR2 SNEGSKA (reference sequence). This CDR3 is CSARVVESQYF. CDR3 coding DNA: TGCAGTGCTAGGGTAGTGGAGAGCCAGTACTTC.

The chain is built from TRBV19 and TRBJ2-5; D is perhaps TRBD1 (5 bases). V lost 1 base to trimming and J lost 2 bases, with 11 bases between them. The CDR3 consists of 15 residues. CDR1 and CDR2 (germline): LNHDA, SQIVND (reference sequence). The CDR3: CASSIGGRTQETQYF. In nucleotides, the CDR3 is TGTGCCAGTAGTATAGGCGGACGGACACAAGAGACCCAGTACTTC.

V usage is TRBV9 and J usage is TRBJ2-3; possible D gene TRBD2, 6 bases. Germline CDR1 reads SGDLS; CDR2 reads YYNGEE. The CDR3 has 12 amino acids. Trimming took 4 bases from V and 10 from J, leaving 13 bases between them. The CDR3 DNA follows: TGTGCCAGCAGCCCCGTGGGGGGTTCGCAGTATTTT. Amino acids: CASSPVGGSQYF.

The rearrangement uses TRBV9 and TRBJ1-2, with 7 bases fitting TRBD1. V trimming: 3 bases; J trimming: 2 bases; junction bases outside the gene matches: 7. CDR3 length equals 15 residues. CDR1 and CDR2 (germline): SGDLS, YYNGEE. CDR3 region: CASSGAGQLNYGYTF. The CDR3 nucleotides are TGTGCCAGCAGCGGTGCGGGACAGTTAAACTATGGCTACACCTTC.